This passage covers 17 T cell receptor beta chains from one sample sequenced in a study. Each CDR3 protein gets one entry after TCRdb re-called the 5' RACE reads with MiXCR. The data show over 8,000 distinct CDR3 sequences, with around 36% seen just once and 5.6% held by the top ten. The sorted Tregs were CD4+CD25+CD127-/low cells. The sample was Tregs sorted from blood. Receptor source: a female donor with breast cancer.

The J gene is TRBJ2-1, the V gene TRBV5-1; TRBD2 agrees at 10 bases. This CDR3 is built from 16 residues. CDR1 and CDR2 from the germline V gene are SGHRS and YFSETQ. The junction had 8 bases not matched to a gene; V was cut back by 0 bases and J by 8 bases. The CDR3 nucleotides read TGCGCCAGCAGCTTGGTACTAGCGGGATTTAGCGATGAGCAGTTCTTC. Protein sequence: CASSLVLAGFSDEQFF.

CDR3 in DNA: TGTGCCAGCAGTGACGAGTTCACTGAAGCTTTCTTT. As protein: CASSDEFTEAFF. The chain links TRBV25-1 to TRBJ1-1; D not resolved. The CDR3 contains 12 residues. The germline gives CDR1 MGHDK, CDR2 SYGVNS. Trimming cost V 3 bases and J 4 bases, with 6 bases left between them.

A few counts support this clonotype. The CDR3 bases are TGTGCCATCAGGCGAGGTTTGGCGGGAGGACGTACCGGGGAGCTGTTTTTT. The encoded protein is CAIRRGLAGGRTGELFF. The chain combines TRBV10-3 with TRBJ2-2; 8 bases are a match to TRBD2. Trimming took 6 bases from V and 5 from J; bases not matched to a gene: 14. The CDR3 loop spans 17 amino acids. Germline lookup yields CDR1 ENHRY and CDR2 SYGVKD.

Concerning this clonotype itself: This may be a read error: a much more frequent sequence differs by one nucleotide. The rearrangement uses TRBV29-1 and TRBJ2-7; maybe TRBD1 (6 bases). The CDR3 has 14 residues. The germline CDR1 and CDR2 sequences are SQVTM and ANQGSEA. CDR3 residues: CSVGRQAVSYEQNF. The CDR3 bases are TGCAGCGTTGGGCGACAGGCGGTCTCCTACGAGCAGAACTTC.

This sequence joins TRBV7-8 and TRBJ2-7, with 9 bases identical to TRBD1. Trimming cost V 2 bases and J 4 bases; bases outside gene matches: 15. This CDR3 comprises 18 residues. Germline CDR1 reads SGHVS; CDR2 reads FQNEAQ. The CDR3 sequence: CASSLKGGAGQGRYEQYF. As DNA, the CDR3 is TGTGCCAGCAGCTTAAAGGGGGGCGCGGGACAGGGAAGGTACGAGCAGTACTTC. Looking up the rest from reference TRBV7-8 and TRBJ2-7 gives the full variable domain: GAGVSQSPRYKVAKRGQDVALRCDPISGHVSLFWYQQALGQGPEFLTYFQNEAQLDKSGLPSDRFFAERPEGSVSTLKIQRTQQEDSAVYLCASSLKGGAGQGRYEQYFGPGTRLTVT.

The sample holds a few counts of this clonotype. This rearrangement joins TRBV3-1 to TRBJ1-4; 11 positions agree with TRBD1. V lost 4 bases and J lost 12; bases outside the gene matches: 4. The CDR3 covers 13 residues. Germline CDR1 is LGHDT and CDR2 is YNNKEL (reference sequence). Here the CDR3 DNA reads TGTGCCAGCAGCCGGACAGGGGGCCGGCAACTGTTTTTT. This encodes CASSRTGGRQLFF.

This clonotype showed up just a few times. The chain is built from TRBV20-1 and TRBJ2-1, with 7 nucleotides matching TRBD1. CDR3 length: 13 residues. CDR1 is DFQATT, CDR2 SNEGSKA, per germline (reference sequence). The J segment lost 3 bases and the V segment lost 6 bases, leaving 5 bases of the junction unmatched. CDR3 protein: CSALQGFYNEQFF. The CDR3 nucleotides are TGCAGTGCGCTACAGGGGTTCTACAATGAGCAGTTCTTC.

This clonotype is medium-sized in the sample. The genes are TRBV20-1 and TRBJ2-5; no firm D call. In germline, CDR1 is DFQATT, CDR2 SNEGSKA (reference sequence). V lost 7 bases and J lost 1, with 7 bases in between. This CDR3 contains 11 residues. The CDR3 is CSVRAQETQYF. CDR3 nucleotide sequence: TGCAGTGTCCGGGCCCAAGAGACCCAGTACTTC.

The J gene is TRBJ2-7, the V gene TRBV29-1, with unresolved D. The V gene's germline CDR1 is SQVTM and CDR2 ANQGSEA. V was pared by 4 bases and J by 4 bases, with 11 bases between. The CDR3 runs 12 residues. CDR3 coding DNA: TGCAGCGTTGTAACGGACGGGTACGAGCAGTACTTC. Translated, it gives CSVVTDGYEQYF.

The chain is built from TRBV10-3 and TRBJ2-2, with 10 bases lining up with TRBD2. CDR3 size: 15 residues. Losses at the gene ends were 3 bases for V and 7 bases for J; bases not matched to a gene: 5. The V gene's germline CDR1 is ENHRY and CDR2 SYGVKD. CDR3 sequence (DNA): TGTGCCATCAGTGACTCTAGCGGGAGCCTCGGGGAGCTGTTTTTT. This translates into CAISDSSGSLGELFF.

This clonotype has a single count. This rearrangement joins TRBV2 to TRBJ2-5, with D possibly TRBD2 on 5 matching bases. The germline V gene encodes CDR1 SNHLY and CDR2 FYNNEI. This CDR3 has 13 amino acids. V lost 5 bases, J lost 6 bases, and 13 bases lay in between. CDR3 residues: CASSSGIQKTQYF. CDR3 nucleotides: TGTGCCAGCAGTTCCGGGATACAAAAGACCCAGTACTTC.

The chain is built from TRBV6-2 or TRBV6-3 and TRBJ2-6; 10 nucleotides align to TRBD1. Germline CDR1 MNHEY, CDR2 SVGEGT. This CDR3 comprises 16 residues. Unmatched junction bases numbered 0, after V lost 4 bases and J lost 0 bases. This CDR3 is CASSWTGGSGANVLTF. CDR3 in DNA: TGTGCCAGCAGTTGGACAGGGGGCTCTGGGGCCAACGTCCTGACTTTC.

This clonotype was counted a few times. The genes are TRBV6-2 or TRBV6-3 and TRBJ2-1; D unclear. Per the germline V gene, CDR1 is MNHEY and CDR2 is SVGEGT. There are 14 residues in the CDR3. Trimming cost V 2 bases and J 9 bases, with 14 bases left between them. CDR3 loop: CASSYAGRRTEQFF. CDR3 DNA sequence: TGTGCCAGCAGTTACGCTGGACGACGCACTGAGCAGTTCTTC.

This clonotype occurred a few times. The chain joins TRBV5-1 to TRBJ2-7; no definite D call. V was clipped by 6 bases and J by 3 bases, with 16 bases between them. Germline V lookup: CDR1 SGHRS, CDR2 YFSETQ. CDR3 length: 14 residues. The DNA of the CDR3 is TGCGCCAGCACTCCGGGCCTTACTAACTACGAGCAGTACTTC. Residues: CASTPGLTNYEQYF.

CDR3 loop: CASSLVRQGGGELFF. The CDR3, as DNA: TGCGCCAGCAGCTTGGTCCGCCAGGGTGGCGGGGAGCTGTTTTTT. The V gene is TRBV5-1, the J gene TRBJ2-2, with a tentative D call TRBD1 (5 bases). The CDR3 runs to 15 residues. The germline CDR1 and CDR2 sequences are SGHRS and YFSETQ. V was trimmed by 0 bases and J by 7 bases, leaving 13 bases between them.

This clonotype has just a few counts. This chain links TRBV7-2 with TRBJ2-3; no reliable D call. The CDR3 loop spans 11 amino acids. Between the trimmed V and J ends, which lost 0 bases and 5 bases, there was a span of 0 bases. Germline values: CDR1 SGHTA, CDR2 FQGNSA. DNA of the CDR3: TGTGCCAGCAGCTTAGCAGATACGCAGTATTTT. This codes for CASSLADTQYF.

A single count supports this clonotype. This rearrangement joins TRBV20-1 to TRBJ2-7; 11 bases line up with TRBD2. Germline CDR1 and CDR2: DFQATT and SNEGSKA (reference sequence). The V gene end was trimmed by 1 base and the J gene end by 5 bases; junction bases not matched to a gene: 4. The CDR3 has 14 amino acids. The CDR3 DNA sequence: TGCAGTGCTAGAGGACTAGCGGGATGGGACGAGCAGTACTTC. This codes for CSARGLAGWDEQYF.